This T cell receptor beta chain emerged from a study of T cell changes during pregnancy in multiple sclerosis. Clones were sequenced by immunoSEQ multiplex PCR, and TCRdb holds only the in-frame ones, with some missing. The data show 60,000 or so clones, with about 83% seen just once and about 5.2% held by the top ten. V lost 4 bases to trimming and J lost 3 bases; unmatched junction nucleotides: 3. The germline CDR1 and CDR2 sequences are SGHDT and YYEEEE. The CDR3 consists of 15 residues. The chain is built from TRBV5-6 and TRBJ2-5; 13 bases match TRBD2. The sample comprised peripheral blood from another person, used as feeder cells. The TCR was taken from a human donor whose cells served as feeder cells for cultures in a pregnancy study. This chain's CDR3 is CASSPGLAGEETQYF. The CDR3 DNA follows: TGTGCCAGCAGCCCCGGACTAGCGGGAGAAGAGACCCAGTACTTC. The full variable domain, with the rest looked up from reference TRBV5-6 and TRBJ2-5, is DAGVTQSPTHLIKTRGQQVTLRCSPKSGHDTVSWYQQALGQGPQFIFQYYEEEERQRGNFPDRFSGHQFPNYSSELNVNALLLGDSALYLCASSPGLAGEETQYFGPGTRLLVL.